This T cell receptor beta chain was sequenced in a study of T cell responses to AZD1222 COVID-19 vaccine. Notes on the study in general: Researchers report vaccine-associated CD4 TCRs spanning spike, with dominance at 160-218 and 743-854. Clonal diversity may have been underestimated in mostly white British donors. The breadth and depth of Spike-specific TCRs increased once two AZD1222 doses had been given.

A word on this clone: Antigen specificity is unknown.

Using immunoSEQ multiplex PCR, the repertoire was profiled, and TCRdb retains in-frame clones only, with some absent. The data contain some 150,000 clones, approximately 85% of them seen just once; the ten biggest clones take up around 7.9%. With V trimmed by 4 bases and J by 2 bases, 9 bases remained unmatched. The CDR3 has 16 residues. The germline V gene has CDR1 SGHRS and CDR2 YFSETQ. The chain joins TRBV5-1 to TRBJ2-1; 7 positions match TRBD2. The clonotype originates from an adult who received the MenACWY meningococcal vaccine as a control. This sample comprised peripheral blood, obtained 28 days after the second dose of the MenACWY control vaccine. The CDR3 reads CASSPQWGGAYNEQFF. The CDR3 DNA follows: TGCGCCAGCAGCCCGCAATGGGGGGGAGCCTACAATGAGCAGTTCTTC. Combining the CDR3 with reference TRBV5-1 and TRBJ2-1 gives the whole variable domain KAGVTQTPRYLIKTRGQQVTLSCSPISGHRSVSWYQQTPGQGLQFLFEYFSETQRNKGNFPGRFSGRQFSNSRSEMNVSTLELGDSALYLCASSPQWGGAYNEQFFGPGTRLTVL.